The entry below describes one T cell receptor beta chain. This sample is drawn from a study of control samples from healthy donors and cancer patients. J gave up 7 bases and V 4 bases, and 7 bases lay outside the gene matches. Germline V CDR1 and CDR2: MNHEY, SVGAGI. This CDR3 comprises 14 residues. Assay used: immunoSEQ multiplex PCR; TCRdb lists only in-frame clones, some missing. Found here are around 50,000 clones, 80% to 95% of them singletons; the top ten hold around 0.9%. Sample: PBMCs. The J gene is TRBJ1-1, the V gene TRBV6-5, with 9 bases fitting TRBD1. The source of this sequence is a man under 40 with colorectal cancer. DNA for the CDR3: TGTGCCAGCAGTTCTGGACAGGGGCGAAGTGAAGCTTTCTTT. The encoded protein is CASSSGQGRSEAFF.